The clone carrying this T cell receptor (beta chain) has just a few counts. Its antigen is unknown. The data were taken from a study of response to subunit inactivated influenza vaccine. Study findings and constraints: Authors proposed each seasonal influenza vaccination draws in few new T cells.

TCRdb redid the calling of the RT-PCR reads with MiXCR, one entry per CDR3 protein. The table shows more than 700,000 distinct CDR3 sequences, with roughly 20% occurring only once. This CDR3 has 12 residues. CDR1 and CDR2 (germline): DFQATT, SNEGSKA (reference sequence). V lost 6 bases to trimming and J lost 5 bases, with 12 bases between them. This sequence joins TRBV20-1 and TRBJ2-3; D unclear. Here the sequenced sample was PBMCs from blood, taken around 5 days after vaccination. This clonotype originated in a man between 45 and 60 years old who received an inactivated influenza vaccine. The CDR3 coding sequence is TGCAGTGCCATAGTTGGAAAAGATACGCAGTATTTT. Protein: CSAIVGKDTQYF.